Listed below are T cell receptor beta chains from one sample, sequenced in a study of response to subunit inactivated influenza vaccine. Each CDR3 protein is one row after TCRdb ran MiXCR on the RT-PCR reads. This sample yields approximately 170,000 distinct CDR3 sequences, of which about an eighth are seen a single time; approximately 32% belongs to the top ten. These data were likewise used in another study, on T cells expressing NK-cell markers.

Sequencing was performed on CD8+ T cells sorted from PBMCs, taken approximately 12 days after vaccination. These receptors were obtained from a man aged 50-59 years who received an inactivated influenza vaccine. Both conserved end residues are part of each CDR3. A D gene is named only where the DNA matches it firmly. The size of a clone is reported for some rows only, either as once, few or many, or as a class for expanded clones.

>few|-|TRBJ2-7|TRBV5-1
TGCGCCAGCAGCGCGGGACCGCAATACGAGCAGTACTTC
CASSAGPQYEQYF
>many|TRBD1|TRBJ1-1|TRBV4-2
TGTGCCAGCAGCCTCGCCGGGACAGAGAACACTGAAGCTTTCTTT
CASSLAGTENTEAFF
>few|-|TRBJ2-1|TRBV12-3/TRBV12-4
TGTGCCAGCAGTTTTGAGACAGGCTACAATGAGCAGTTCTTC
CASSFETGYNEQFF
>-|-|TRBJ2-7|TRBV6-2/TRBV6-3
TGTGCCAGCAGTTCCGACGCGGGCTACGAGCAGTACTTC
CASSSDAGYEQYF
>few|TRBD2|TRBJ2-1|TRBV12-5
TGTGCTAGCGGGGGGGAGGGCCTCAATGAGCAGTTCTTC
CASGGEGLNEQFF
>-|TRBD1|TRBJ1-2|TRBV29-1
TGCAGCGTTGAGTTGACAGGGTATCTTTCCGATGGCTACACCTTC
CSVELTGYLSDGYTF
>-|TRBD1|TRBJ2-3|TRBV24-1
TGTGCCACCAGTGAACAGGGGGCCTGGACAGATACGCAGTATTTT
CATSEQGAWTDTQYF
>-|-|TRBJ2-3|TRBV15
TGTGCCACCAGCGGATATATCTTGTCCACAGATACGCAGTATTTT
CATSGYILSTDTQYF
>few|-|TRBJ1-5|TRBV7-9
TGTGCCAGCGCCTATAGCAATCAGCCCCAGCATTTT
CASAYSNQPQHF
>many|-|TRBJ1-1|TRBV7-9
TGTGCCAGCAGCCTCTTAGGGCTGGGGCTACCGAACACTGAAGCTTTCTTT
CASSLLGLGLPNTEAFF
>-|TRBD2|TRBJ2-1|TRBV4-1
TGCGCCAGCAGCCTAACCTTAGTAGCGGGCCAGAAGCAGTTCTTC
CASSLTLVAGQKQFF
>-|-|TRBJ1-1|TRBV27
TGTGCCAGCAGTCCCTCCGTGGGCCGGATGAACACTGAAGCTTTCTTT
CASSPSVGRMNTEAFF
>-|-|TRBJ1-2|TRBV20-1
TGCAGTGCTAGAAATATGTGGGAGTCATTCTATGGCTACACCTTC
CSARNMWESFYGYTF
>few|-|TRBJ1-1|TRBV12-3/TRBV12-4
TGTGCCAGCAGATCGTCCATGAACACTGAAGCTTTCTTT
CASRSSMNTEAFF
>few|TRBD1|TRBJ2-7|TRBV4-1
TGCGCCAGCAGCCATAAGCCGGGACAGGGAATCCTCGAGCAGTACTTC
CASSHKPGQGILEQYF
>few|TRBD2|TRBJ2-1|TRBV2
TGTGCCAGCAGACTAGCGGGTACCAATGAGCAGTTCTTC
CASRLAGTNEQFF
>few|-|TRBJ2-5|TRBV29-1
TGCAGCGTTGAGGGACACCCCACGAGCTGGGAGACCCAGTACTTC
CSVEGHPTSWETQYF
>many|TRBD2|TRBJ2-4|TRBV20-1
TGCAGTGCACTAGCGCCCACCAAAAACATTCAGTACTTC
CSALAPTKNIQYF
>-|TRBD2|TRBJ2-1|TRBV6-2/TRBV6-3
TGTGCCAGCAGGGAAGGACTAGCGGGATGGAACGAGCAGTTCTTC
CASREGLAGWNEQFF
>few|-|TRBJ1-4|TRBV10-2
TGCGCCAGCAGGCAGGATCGACAGAGCACAAATGAAAAACTGTTTTTT
CASRQDRQSTNEKLFF
>few|-|TRBJ2-7|TRBV20-1
TGCAGTGCTCCCGGGACAACAGTTTACGAGCAGTACTTC
CSAPGTTVYEQYF
>many|-|TRBJ1-1|TRBV12-3/TRBV12-4
TGTGCCAGCAGCTTGGGGACTGAAGCTTTCTTT
CASSLGTEAFF
>many|-|TRBJ2-1|TRBV12-3/TRBV12-4
TGTGCCAGCAGTTTATCGCGCAAAAGGGGGAATGAGCAGTTCTTC
CASSLSRKRGNEQFF
>-|-|TRBJ1-5|TRBV19
TGTGCCAGTAGTCGGCTCAATCAGCCCCAGCATTTT
CASSRLNQPQHF
>few|-|TRBJ2-1|TRBV20-1
TGCAGTGCTAGAGACTTCTCCTACAATGAGCAGTTCTTC
CSARDFSYNEQFF
>-|TRBD1|TRBJ2-7|TRBV30
TGTGCCTGGAGTTCCGGGACAGGGTTTAACGAGCAGTACTTC
CAWSSGTGFNEQYF
>-|-|TRBJ2-7|TRBV13
TGTGCCAGCAGCTCTGAGAGCTCCTACGAGCAGTACTTC
CASSSESSYEQYF
>few|-|TRBJ1-6|TRBV28
TGTGCCAGCAGTCCGCTTATCGGCGGGAATTCACCCCTCCACTTT
CASSPLIGGNSPLHF
>-|-|TRBJ1-2|TRBV29-1
TGCAGCGTTGAAGATCTCGGGCAGTCGGGCTACACCTTC
CSVEDLGQSGYTF
>few|-|TRBJ2-1|TRBV7-7
TGTGCCAGCAGCTTTCGCCCGGGTGACCACAATGAGCAGTTCTTC
CASSFRPGDHNEQFF
>few|TRBD2|TRBJ2-1|TRBV6-2/TRBV6-3
TGTGCCAGCAGTCTACGACTAGCGGGAGGTACTGAGCAGTTCTTC
CASSLRLAGGTEQFF
>many|-|TRBJ2-5|TRBV9
TGTGCCAGCAGCGTAGGGCACCTCCAGGAGACCCAGTACTTC
CASSVGHLQETQYF
>few|-|TRBJ2-3|TRBV7-6
TGTGCCAGCAGCTCCCTCACTAGCACAGATACGCAGTATTTT
CASSSLTSTDTQYF
>-|-|TRBJ2-3|TRBV18
TGTGCCAGCTCACCACGTCCAGGGGAGGACACAGATACGCAGTATTTT
CASSPRPGEDTDTQYF
>few|-|TRBJ2-3|TRBV4-1
TGCGCCAGCAGCCAAGAACCCACAGGCGCAGATACGCAGTATTTT
CASSQEPTGADTQYF
>-|-|TRBJ1-1|TRBV27
TGTGCCAGCAGTTTGGTCGCAATGAACACTGAAGCTTTCTTT
CASSLVAMNTEAFF
>few|TRBD1|TRBJ2-7|TRBV28
TGTGCCAGCAGCCCCCTCGGGACAGGGAACTCCTACGAGCAGTACTTC
CASSPLGTGNSYEQYF
>few|TRBD1|TRBJ2-7|TRBV12-3/TRBV12-4
TGTGCCAGCAGTTCGTCGACAGGGTCCGTATACGAGCAGTACTTC
CASSSSTGSVYEQYF
>many|TRBD2|TRBJ2-4|TRBV7-2
TGTGCCAGCAGCCCCCCCCCGGGGGGGCTTGGGGGACACATTCAGTACTTC
CASSPPPGGLGGHIQYF
>-|-|TRBJ1-1|TRBV12-3/TRBV12-4
TGTGCCAGCAGTCTCGGTCCTACGACAACGGACACTGAAGCTTTCTTT
CASSLGPTTTDTEAFF
>-|-|TRBJ2-1|TRBV6-2/TRBV6-3
TGTGCCAGCAGCGGGATGAGTGGGGAGCAGTTCTTC
CASSGMSGEQFF
>few|-|TRBJ2-1|TRBV7-9
TGTGCCAGCATCAACACGCAGTTGGGAGATGAGCAGTTCTTC
CASINTQLGDEQFF
>few|TRBD2|TRBJ2-7|TRBV5-1
TGCGCCAGCAGCGGAATTCCTAGCGGGGGGGCCTACGAGCAGTACTTC
CASSGIPSGGAYEQYF